This paragraph covers one T cell receptor (beta chain) sequence. Its target is not known. These data come from a study of cytomegalovirus exposure and HLA in healthy donors. Study background: HLA-typed donors were the source of about 85 million unique TCRs held in an early data release. Findings and limits, study-wide: As immune exposure information, only CMV serostatus was available.

The PCR contained 60 Vbeta and 13 Jbeta primers. Repertoires were generated with immunoSEQ multiplex PCR, while TCRdb's copy carries only in-frame clones and drops some. The sample holds about 150,000 clones; roughly three quarters are singletons and the top ten take approximately 15%. With 4 bases clipped from V and 4 bases from J, the junction kept 7 bases outside the gene matches. CDR1 and CDR2 from the germline V gene are SGHAT and FQDESV (reference sequence). This CDR3 is built from 15 residues. Sequenced material: PBMCs. The receptor's source is a woman in her forties in good health and CMV-seronegative. The V gene is TRBV11-1, the J gene TRBJ2-3; 8 nucleotides line up with TRBD1. The CDR3 bases are TGTGCCAGCAGCTCGGACAGGGTATCGGCAGATACGCAGTATTTT. It specifies CASSSDRVSADTQYF. Variable domain in full (rest from reference TRBV11-1 and TRBJ2-3): EAEVAQSPRYKITEKSQAVAFWCDPISGHATLYWYRQILGQGPELLVQFQDESVVDDSQLPKDRFSAERLKGVDSTLKIQPAELGDSAMYLCASSSDRVSADTQYFGPGTRLTVL.